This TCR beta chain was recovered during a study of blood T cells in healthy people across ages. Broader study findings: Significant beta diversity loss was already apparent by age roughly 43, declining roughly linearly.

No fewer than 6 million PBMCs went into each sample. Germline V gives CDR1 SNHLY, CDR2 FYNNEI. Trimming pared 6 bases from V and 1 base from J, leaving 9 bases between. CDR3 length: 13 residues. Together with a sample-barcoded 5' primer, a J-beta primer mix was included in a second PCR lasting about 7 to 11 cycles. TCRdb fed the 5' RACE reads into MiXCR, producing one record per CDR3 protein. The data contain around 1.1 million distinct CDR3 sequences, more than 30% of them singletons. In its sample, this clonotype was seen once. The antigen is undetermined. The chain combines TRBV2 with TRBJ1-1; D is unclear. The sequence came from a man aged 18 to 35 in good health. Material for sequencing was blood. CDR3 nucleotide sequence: TGTGCCAGCAGGATAGGAAGGAACACTGAAGCTTTCTTT. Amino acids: CASRIGRNTEAFF.